This T cell receptor beta chain emerged from a study of T cell responses to AZD1222 COVID-19 vaccine. The study's findings and limits: After the peak T cell response, and only then, were repertoires sampled. Close to half of all spike-specific TCRs reportedly target regions of the variants that are unmutated. The donor group comprised mostly white British people and more females; the analysis possibly underestimated clonal diversity.

Here immunoSEQ multiplex PCR was the method, and the copy in TCRdb shows in-frame clones only, minus some. Of 25,000 to 30,000 clones listed, about 90% are singletons. Pooling covered second doses at about 4 or about 12 weeks. Germline assignment: CDR1 SGHRS and CDR2 YFSETQ. Deletions cut 4 bases from V and 7 bases from J, with 6 bases between. This CDR3 has 11 residues. In the case of this clone: Its specificity is unknown.

The sample was peripheral blood, taken 28 days after the second AZD1222 dose. This TCR came from an adult who received the AZD1222 COVID-19 vaccine. V and J are TRBV5-1 and TRBJ2-1; D gene uncertain. In nucleotides, the CDR3 is TGCGCCAGCAGCCCAAGTAATGAGCAGTTCTTC. Encoded protein: CASSPSNEQFF.